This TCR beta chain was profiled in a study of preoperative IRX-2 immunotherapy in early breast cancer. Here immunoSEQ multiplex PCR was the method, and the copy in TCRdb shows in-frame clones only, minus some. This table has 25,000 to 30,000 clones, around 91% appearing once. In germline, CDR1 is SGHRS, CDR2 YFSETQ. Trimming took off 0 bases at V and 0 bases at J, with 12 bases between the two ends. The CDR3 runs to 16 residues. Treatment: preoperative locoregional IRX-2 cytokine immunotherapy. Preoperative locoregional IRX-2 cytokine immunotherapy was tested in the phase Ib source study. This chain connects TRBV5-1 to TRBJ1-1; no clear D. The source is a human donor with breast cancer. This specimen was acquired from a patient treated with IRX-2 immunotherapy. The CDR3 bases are TGCGCCAGCAGCTTGGACTTAACAGCTATGAACACTGAAGCTTTCTTT. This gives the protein CASSLDLTAMNTEAFF.